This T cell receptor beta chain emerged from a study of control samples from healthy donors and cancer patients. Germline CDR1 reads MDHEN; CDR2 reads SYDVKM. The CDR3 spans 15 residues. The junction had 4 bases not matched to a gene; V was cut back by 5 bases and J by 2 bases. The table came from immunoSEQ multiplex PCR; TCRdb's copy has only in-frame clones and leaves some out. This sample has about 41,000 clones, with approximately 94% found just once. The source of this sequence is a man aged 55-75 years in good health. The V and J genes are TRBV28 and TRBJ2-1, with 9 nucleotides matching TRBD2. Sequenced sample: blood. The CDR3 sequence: CASSLSGSAYNEQFF. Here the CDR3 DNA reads TGTGCCAGCAGTCTTAGCGGGAGTGCCTACAATGAGCAGTTCTTC.